This TCR beta chain originates from a study of T cell repertoires in cytomegalovirus infection. Study summary: CMV epitopes used comprised recently identified HLA-C-restricted ones and well-studied HLA-B-restricted ones.

About this clonotype itself: What it binds is unknown.

Study-wide findings and caveats: Carriage of CMV together with the relevant HLA was identifiable through cumulative public TCR beta family frequency. HLA-C-restricted CMV clonotypes gave the most frequent clonotype in two of eight donors.

The CDR3 is 15 amino acids. V was pared by 4 bases and J by 3 bases, with 10 bases between. The germline V gene encodes CDR1 SGHTA and CDR2 FQGNSA. TCRdb itself ran the reads through MiXCR, one entry per CDR3 protein. The table shows approximately 500,000 distinct CDR3 sequences, with 30% to 40% occurring only once. Sequencing used cultured PBMCs, obtained from culture after CMV antigen stimulation. The receptor comes from a human donor in good health (CMV status not recorded). Some clones in this sample may be carry-over from other donors' samples. The chain couples TRBV7-2 to TRBJ2-6; the D gene is possibly TRBD2 (6 bases). CDR3 sequence (DNA): TGTGCCAGCAGCTGGCGGACTATTGGGGCCAACGTCCTGACTTTC. Its translation is CASSWRTIGANVLTF. The full variable domain, completed using reference TRBV7-2 and TRBJ2-6, is GAGVSQSPSNKVTEKGKDVELRCDPISGHTALYWYRQSLGQGLEFLIYFQGNSAPDKSGLPSDRFSAERTGGSVSTLTIQRTQQEDSAVYLCASSWRTIGANVLTFGAGSRLTVL.